This record concerns one TCR beta chain sequence. What antigen it recognizes has not been identified. Within one base of it there is no much larger clone, and no base qualities were kept. The germline V gene encodes CDR1 SGHRS and CDR2 YFSETQ. There are 17 amino acids in the CDR3, from cysteine to phenylalanine inclusive. The DNA shown is the 51-base CDR3, in frame from base 1. V lost 4 bases and J lost 0 bases; the stretch between them is 17 bases long. Collaborating institutions collected whole blood in K2EDTA tubes following their own protocols. For TCRbeta analysis, collaborator samples were shipped as frozen whole blood, as isolated PBMCs, or as DNA extracted from either sample type. These data belong to a study of blood T cell repertoires in COVID-19 (TCRdb year 2020). In terms of the full investigation: Samples covering the acute and convalescent phases of COVID-19 were provided by collaborators in the United States, Italy and Spain. Sample metadata almost always included a de-identified subject ID, COVID-19 status, age in years and sex. Samples came from the ongoing ImmuneRACE study (first 160 participants) plus 1,254 subjects from 6 global collaborators. The material from the prospective study consisted of cDNA or gDNA derived from T cells, B-cell-depleted T cells, or PBMCs. A freely available public database, intended as a resource for researchers studying the immune response to SARS-CoV-2, is where the repertoires were released. Subjects who had been exposed to COVID-19, were actively infected with it, or had recovered from it provided the deeply sampled blood TCRbeta repertoires that made up the dataset. Where available, HLA class I and class II types were taken from metadata supplied by the sample provider and were not determined by assay-based typing. On the study overall, not on this receptor specifically: Clinical and demographic metadata were provided uncurated, with the amount varying by source and participant.

The immunoSEQ Assay, a bias-controlled multiplex PCR, was used to amplify TCRbeta CDR3 regions from genomic DNA. As for the authors' bioinformatics: The number of nucleated cells in each sample was estimated from the amplification of reference gene primers within the assay. To quantify the absolute abundance of each unique TCRbeta CDR3 rearrangement, sequence reads were collapsed and filtered. For each sample, productive Simpson clonality was calculated by taking the square root of Simpson's diversity index across productive rearrangements. What TCRdb holds here is the immuneACCESS table cut down to in-frame rearrangements. Part of the clones is not present; checked against another copy, under half of the missing clones reflect an unresolved V gene, and the others are unexplained. The V and J calls and clone size come from that table; D and trimming were worked out from the DNA. Within this sample are about 110,000 clones, with approximately 90% of them counted one time only. Around 1.1% of the sample goes to the ten largest clones.

The rearrangement combines TRBV5-1 with TRBJ1-3; the D segment could be TRBD1, given 6 matching bases. The sequence came from a human donor in a cohort sampled during active COVID-19. What was sequenced was peripheral blood. The CDR3 in this case is CASSRQATGVSGNTIYF. The sequenced DNA: TGCGCCAGCAGCAGACAGGCGACAGGAGTCTCTGGAAACACCATATATTTT.